These T cell receptor beta chains were read from a single sample in a study of cytomegalovirus exposure and HLA in healthy donors. Assay used: immunoSEQ multiplex PCR; TCRdb lists only in-frame clones, some missing. The sample includes approximately 110,000 clones, approximately 72% seen only once; the top ten take roughly 1.2%. Input material: PBMCs. These receptors all stem from a man aged 25 to 40 in good health and CMV-seronegative. Both conserved end residues are part of each CDR3. The order of the fields is V gene, J gene, D gene, CDR3 protein. The D gene is left open where the match is weak.

V gene: TRBV18; J gene: TRBJ2-2; D gene: TRBD1; CDR3 protein: CASSSTGGANGELFF
V gene: TRBV4-3; J gene: TRBJ1-4; D gene: NA; CDR3 protein: CASSQAFYEKLFF
V gene: TRBV29-1; J gene: TRBJ2-7; D gene: NA; CDR3 protein: CSVSATREQYF
V gene: TRBV10-2; J gene: TRBJ1-5; D gene: NA; CDR3 protein: CASSESQMNQPQHF
V gene: TRBV27; J gene: TRBJ2-7; D gene: TRBD2; CDR3 protein: CASKLGAGDFYEQYF
V gene: TRBV18; J gene: TRBJ2-2; D gene: NA; CDR3 protein: CASSRATPPGELFF
V gene: TRBV27; J gene: TRBJ1-4; D gene: TRBD1; CDR3 protein: CASSSRGTGFNEKLFF
V gene: TRBV25-1; J gene: TRBJ2-7; D gene: TRBD1; CDR3 protein: CASSEVTGGYEQYF
V gene: TRBV28; J gene: TRBJ2-5; D gene: TRBD1; CDR3 protein: CASSSRGETQYF
V gene: TRBV5-1; J gene: TRBJ1-1; D gene: NA; CDR3 protein: CASSLIGGHAGTEAFF
V gene: TRBV7-9; J gene: TRBJ2-5; D gene: NA; CDR3 protein: CASSLRRAQETQYF
V gene: TRBV9; J gene: TRBJ2-1; D gene: NA; CDR3 protein: CASSGRYNEQFF
V gene: TRBV14; J gene: TRBJ1-2; D gene: NA; CDR3 protein: CASSQQGYGYTF
V gene: TRBV2; J gene: TRBJ1-2; D gene: TRBD1; CDR3 protein: CASRILGQGFDGYTF
V gene: TRBV5-1; J gene: TRBJ2-7; D gene: TRBD1; CDR3 protein: CASMDREGEYEQYF
V gene: TRBV30; J gene: TRBJ2-7; D gene: NA; CDR3 protein: CAYQNRYEQYF
V gene: TRBV7-9; J gene: TRBJ1-1; D gene: TRBD1; CDR3 protein: CAESQEGTGMNTEAFF
V gene: TRBV12-5; J gene: TRBJ1-5; D gene: NA; CDR3 protein: CASAGGLGLSNQPQHF
V gene: TRBV27; J gene: TRBJ2-1; D gene: TRBD2; CDR3 protein: CASSLAGAKQFF
V gene: TRBV28; J gene: TRBJ2-7; D gene: TRBD1; CDR3 protein: CASSLTGTAYEQYF
V gene: TRBV5-1; J gene: TRBJ1-1; D gene: NA; CDR3 protein: CASSLGMGGGEAAFF
V gene: TRBV2; J gene: TRBJ1-4; D gene: NA; CDR3 protein: CASSERRNEKLFF
V gene: TRBV6-1; J gene: TRBJ2-3; D gene: TRBD1; CDR3 protein: CASSEATIYRDRASDTQYF
V gene: TRBV5-4; J gene: TRBJ1-1; D gene: NA; CDR3 protein: CASSLGREAFF
V gene: TRBV5-4; J gene: TRBJ2-7; D gene: NA; CDR3 protein: CASARQEVPYEQYF
V gene: TRBV15; J gene: TRBJ2-7; D gene: TRBD2; CDR3 protein: CATSKPGLAGDEQYF
V gene: TRBV10-3; J gene: TRBJ2-1; D gene: TRBD2; CDR3 protein: CAISGGLAGESSYNEQFF
V gene: TRBV5-1; J gene: TRBJ2-5; D gene: NA; CDR3 protein: CASSLLAGGLETQYF
V gene: TRBV6-5; J gene: TRBJ2-7; D gene: NA; CDR3 protein: CASRTGQHSYEQYF
V gene: TRBV29-1; J gene: TRBJ2-5; D gene: TRBD2; CDR3 protein: CSVVGSGSDHSPQETQYF
V gene: TRBV7-8; J gene: TRBJ2-1; D gene: NA; CDR3 protein: CASRNPRDWDVDEQFF
V gene: TRBV15; J gene: TRBJ1-2; D gene: NA; CDR3 protein: CATSQGSDYGYTF
V gene: TRBV14; J gene: TRBJ1-3; D gene: NA; CDR3 protein: CASSDGRAVSGNTIYF
V gene: TRBV5-1; J gene: TRBJ2-3; D gene: TRBD2; CDR3 protein: CASSLDERGDSTDTQYF
V gene: TRBV30; J gene: TRBJ2-2; D gene: NA; CDR3 protein: CASRTGNTGELFF
V gene: TRBV5-4; J gene: TRBJ1-4; D gene: TRBD1; CDR3 protein: CAGQGAPNEKLFF
V gene: TRBV29-1; J gene: TRBJ2-2; D gene: NA; CDR3 protein: CSTDRRDTGELFF
V gene: TRBV28; J gene: TRBJ1-4; D gene: NA; CDR3 protein: CASSMTDEKLFF
V gene: TRBV7-2; J gene: TRBJ1-1; D gene: NA; CDR3 protein: CASSPGMTNSEAFF
V gene: TRBV5-1; J gene: TRBJ2-1; D gene: TRBD1; CDR3 protein: CASSTTGAHEQFF
V gene: TRBV6-1; J gene: TRBJ1-4; D gene: NA; CDR3 protein: CASSEHTNEKLFF
V gene: TRBV6-5; J gene: TRBJ1-4; D gene: TRBD1; CDR3 protein: CASRGQGSTNEKLFF
V gene: TRBV4-3; J gene: TRBJ1-1; D gene: NA; CDR3 protein: CASSQESLSTEAFF
V gene: TRBV28; J gene: TRBJ1-2; D gene: NA; CDR3 protein: CASSRSKGSFYGYTF
V gene: TRBV2; J gene: TRBJ2-7; D gene: TRBD1; CDR3 protein: CASSERQGFFYEQYF
V gene: TRBV6-5; J gene: TRBJ2-3; D gene: TRBD2; CDR3 protein: CASRTSGGADTQYF
V gene: TRBV4-3; J gene: TRBJ1-1; D gene: NA; CDR3 protein: CASSQDLGGDNEAFF
V gene: TRBV5-4; J gene: TRBJ2-7; D gene: TRBD2; CDR3 protein: CASSLAGGAGGYEQYF
V gene: TRBV6-5; J gene: TRBJ2-7; D gene: NA; CDR3 protein: CASSSGLGSYEQYF